What follows are 17 T cell receptor beta chains derived from one specimen sequenced in a study of blood T cell repertoires in COVID-19. Profiled with immunoSEQ multiplex PCR; TCRdb holds only in-frame clones, not every one. The table lists tens of thousands of clones, 74% of them singletons. Source material: peripheral blood. These receptor sequences come from a human donor with acute or convalescent COVID-19. The donor label of this sample is uncertain.

The V gene is TRBV27, the J gene TRBJ2-1; D remains unclear. V dropped 5 bases and J dropped 3 bases, with 11 bases sitting between them. This CDR3 spans 14 amino acids. Germline CDR1 MNHEY, CDR2 SMNVEV (reference sequence). The CDR3, as DNA: TGTGCCAGCAGTCCTATCCTCGGCTACAATGAGCAGTTCTTC. Encoded protein: CASSPILGYNEQFF.

The rearrangement links TRBV19 to TRBJ1-5; D remains ambiguous. The CDR3 is 16 amino acids. Germline V gene data show CDR1 as LNHDA and CDR2 as SQIVND (reference sequence). V was pared by 3 bases and J by 6 bases, with 18 bases between. CDR3 loop: CASSIRSPRVGQPQHF. The CDR3 coding sequence is TGTGCCAGTAGTATCCGATCACCACGGGTGGGTCAGCCCCAGCATTTT.

There are a few counts of this clone. Written as DNA, the CDR3 is TGTGCCAGCAGCCATACTAGCGGGCCCACACAAGAGACCCAGTACTTC. Translation gives CASSHTSGPTQETQYF. The V gene is TRBV7-9, the J gene TRBJ2-5, with 9 bases fitting TRBD2. This CDR3 contains 16 residues. Germline CDR1 is SEHNR and CDR2 is FQNEAQ (reference sequence). With 5 bases clipped from V and 2 bases from J, the junction kept 9 bases outside the gene matches.

The V gene is TRBV5-1, the J gene TRBJ2-2, with a tentative D call TRBD1 (6 bases). The CDR3 extends over 14 amino acids. CDR1 is SGHRS, CDR2 YFSETQ, per germline. The V end lost 2 bases, the J end lost 6 bases, and 11 bases lay between the germline ends. This CDR3 reads CASSLQGNPGELFF. The CDR3 nucleotides are TGCGCCAGCAGCTTACAGGGTAACCCCGGGGAGCTGTTTTTT.

This clone has a count of ten or more. The V and J genes are TRBV27 and TRBJ2-1; 8 nucleotides agree with TRBD1. The length of the CDR3 is 17 residues. J was trimmed by 7 bases and V by 0 bases; bases with no gene match: 11. Germline V gene sequence: CDR1 MNHEY, CDR2 SMNVEV (reference sequence). For the CDR3, the DNA is TGTGCCAGCAGTTTATCGCCGACAGGGGATAGAAAGAATGAGCAGTTCTTC. Its protein is CASSLSPTGDRKNEQFF.

V is TRBV28 and J is TRBJ1-5; tentative D call: TRBD1 (5 bases). V was cut by 4 bases and J by 1 base, with 14 bases left in between. CDR3 length: 16 amino acids. The V gene's germline CDR1 is MDHEN and CDR2 SYDVKM. The CDR3 is CASSYPGGGSNQPQHF. For the CDR3, the DNA is TGTGCCAGCAGTTATCCTGGGGGGGGGAGCAATCAGCCCCAGCATTTT. Full variable domain (missing parts from reference TRBV28 and TRBJ1-5): DVKVTQSSRYLVKRTGEKVFLECVQDMDHENMFWYRQDPGLGLRLIYFSYDVKMKEKGDIPEGYSVSREKKERFSLILESASTNQTSMYLCASSYPGGGSNQPQHFGDGTRLSIL.

With regard to this clone: This sequence may be a read error, since a much larger clone differs from it by one base. The rearrangement uses TRBV2 and TRBJ2-2; perhaps TRBD1 as D (6 bases). Trimming pared 8 bases from V and 2 bases from J, leaving 9 bases between. Germline CDR1 reads SNHLY; CDR2 reads FYNNEI. The length of the CDR3 is 13 residues. The CDR3 here is CASRTDNTGELFF. CDR3 coding DNA: TGTGCCAGCCGGACAGATAACACCGGGGAGCTGTTTTTT. The complete variable domain, with remaining parts taken from reference TRBV2 and TRBJ2-2, reads EPEVTQTPSHQVTQMGQEVILRCVPISNHLYFYWYRQILGQKVEFLVSFYNNEISEKSEIFDDQFSVERPDGSNFTLKIRSTKLEDSAMYFCASRTDNTGELFFGEGSRLTVL.

CDR3 coding DNA: TGCGCCAGCAGGGAGGGCAAGTACAATGAGCAGTTCTTC. Its protein is CASREGKYNEQFF. The genes are TRBV5-1 and TRBJ2-1; maybe TRBD2 (6 bases). The ends were cut back, 5 bases at V and 4 bases at J, with 10 bases in the middle. Germline values: CDR1 SGHRS, CDR2 YFSETQ. The CDR3 consists of 13 residues.

The chain joins TRBV19 to TRBJ1-2; 11 positions match TRBD1. The CDR3 contains 15 residues. Germline V gene sequence: CDR1 LNHDA, CDR2 SQIVND (reference sequence). V lost 3 bases, J lost 7 bases, and 7 bases stayed unmatched. The CDR3 DNA reads TGTGCCAGTAGTATCCTGGGACAGGGGGAACGTGGCTACACCTTC. This codes for CASSILGQGERGYTF.

As regards this clone: Other DNA sequences in this specimen translate into the identical CDR3. V and J are TRBV11-2 and TRBJ1-5, with 8 bases matching TRBD1. There are 15 residues in the CDR3. Trimming took 1 base from V and 4 from J; bases not matched to a gene: 3. Germline lookup yields CDR1 SGHAT and CDR2 FQNNGV. CDR3 bases: TGTGCCAGCAGCTTAGGGCAGGGGGCGAATCAGCCCCAGCATTTT. Translating it yields CASSLGQGANQPQHF.

The V call is TRBV5-4, the J call TRBJ1-3; 10 bases line up with TRBD1. This CDR3 comprises 16 residues. V was clipped by 7 bases and J by 0 bases; unmatched bases: 7. Germline V gives CDR1 SGHNT, CDR2 YYREEE (reference sequence). CDR3 protein: CASRDGTGASGNTIYF. The CDR3 nucleotides read TGTGCCAGCCGGGATGGGACAGGGGCCTCTGGAAACACCATATATTTT. Using reference TRBV5-4 and TRBJ1-3 for the parts outside the CDR3, the full variable domain is ETGVTQSPTHLIKTRGQQVTLRCSSQSGHNTVSWYQQALGQGPQFIFQYYREEENGRGNFPPRFSGLQFPNYSSELNVNALELDDSALYLCASRDGTGASGNTIYFGEGSWLTVV.

The genes are TRBV30 and TRBJ1-4, with D tentatively TRBD1 (5 bases). V shed 3 bases and J shed 3 bases, with 14 bases lying between them. This CDR3 is 15 amino acids long. The V gene's germline CDR1 is GTSNPN and CDR2 SVGIG (reference sequence). DNA of the CDR3: TGTGCCTGGAGGTCTCCCCAGGGCGCTAATGAAAAACTGTTTTTT. Translation: CAWRSPQGANEKLFF. Drawing the rest from reference TRBV30 and TRBJ1-4, the complete variable domain is SQTIHQWPATLVQPVGSPLSLECTVEGTSNPNLYWYRQAAGRGLQLLFYSVGIGQISSEVPQNLSASRPQDRQFILSSKKLLLSDSGFYLCAWRSPQGANEKLFFGSGTQLSVL.

The chain has TRBV5-4 and TRBJ2-5; perhaps TRBD1 as D (6 bases). Trimming pared 2 bases from V and 3 bases from J, leaving 11 bases between. The CDR3 covers 14 residues. CDR1 and CDR2 from the germline V gene are SGHNT and YYREEE (reference sequence). The CDR3 region is CASSLTGIEETQYF. In nucleotides, the CDR3 is TGTGCCAGCAGCTTAACAGGGATAGAAGAGACCCAGTACTTC.

The rearrangement links TRBV7-2 to TRBJ2-1; TRBD2 matches at 10 bases. The CDR3 extends over 16 amino acids. Germline CDR1 reads SGHTA; CDR2 reads FQGNSA. The V gene end was trimmed by 5 bases and the J gene end by 6 bases; junction bases not matched to a gene: 10. CDR3 amino acids: CASSPGSGRALNEQFF. The CDR3 DNA follows: TGTGCCAGCAGCCCGGGAAGCGGGAGGGCCCTCAATGAGCAGTTCTTC.

The CDR3 DNA is TGCGCCAGCAGCCAAGAATCAGGGGTTGGCAACACCGGGGAGCTGTTTTTT. It codes for CASSQESGVGNTGELFF. This chain uses TRBV4-1 with TRBJ2-2, with D possibly matching TRBD1 (6 bases). V was trimmed by 0 bases and J by 2 bases, leaving 13 bases between them. The length of the CDR3 is 17 residues. The germline V gene has CDR1 MGHRA and CDR2 YSYEKL.

CDR3 protein: CASSQPGLALNNEQFF. The CDR3 nucleotides are TGTGCCAGCAGCCAGCCGGGACTAGCGTTAAACAATGAGCAGTTCTTC. The V call is TRBV7-8, the J call TRBJ2-1; the match to TRBD2 covers 10 bases. With 5 bases clipped from V and 5 bases from J, the junction kept 9 bases outside the gene matches. Per germline, CDR1 SGHVS and CDR2 FQNEAQ. This CDR3 has 16 amino acids.

The rearrangement joins TRBV6-5 to TRBJ1-4; D might be TRBD1 (5 bases). The CDR3 has 13 amino acids. The germline V gene has CDR1 MNHEY and CDR2 SVGAGI. V gave up 8 bases and J gave up 3 bases, with 10 bases separating them. CDR3 sequence (DNA): TGTGCCAGCTTTCCAGGGTCTAATGAAAAACTGTTTTTT. It encodes CASFPGSNEKLFF.